The source of this T cell receptor beta chain is a study of blood T cells in healthy people across ages. The study's findings and limits: The study could not conclusively compare naive and antigen-experienced cells, given its unsorted PBMCs.

The germline gives CDR1 SEHNR, CDR2 FQNEAQ (reference sequence). The CDR3 contains 16 residues. V was clipped by 5 bases and J by 9 bases; unmatched bases: 13. Every donor contributed ten milliliters of peripheral blood by blood draw. The authors ran a second PCR of 7 to 11 cycles using a sample-barcoded 5' primer and a J-beta primer mix. TCRdb independently ran MiXCR on the 5' RACE reads; one entry per CDR3 protein. The sample has approximately 580,000 distinct CDR3 sequences, about 24% seen once. This clonotype was seen more than once but under ten times. Its antigen is not known. These data were also filed under a second study, of T cells of mothers and their children. Per that paper: The people who donated were three healthy Caucasian mothers and their six children. The study obtained over 8 million TCR beta CDR3 reads per mother and 3 million to 3.5 million per child.

Material: blood. This sequence was found in a boy between 5 and 17 years old in good health. This sequence joins TRBV7-9 and TRBJ2-1; TRBD2 aligns across 10 bases. The CDR3 DNA is TGTGCCAGCAGCCCAGGGAGCGGGAGGGCCTTTGGTGAGCAGTTCTTC. Translation: CASSPGSGRAFGEQFF.